The source of this T cell receptor beta chain is a study of shared clonotypes between healthy human individuals. Study-wide background: The donor group consisted of two women and a few men, aged 18 to 49.

This clone is a singleton in its sample. V shed 1 base and J shed 2 bases, with 6 bases lying between them. The CDR3 covers 14 residues. The germline V gene has CDR1 LNHDA and CDR2 SQIVND (reference sequence). The assay ran at deep level. Genomic DNA of each subset was evenly split across several immunoSEQ plates. Replicate PCRs run on sorted subsets employed around 200 ng DNA, approximately 30,000 T cell genomes. The method was immunoSEQ multiplex PCR; TCRdb's version includes in-frame clones alone and lacks a portion of them. The sample lists about 580,000 clones, roughly 98% occurring once. As defined, naive CD8 cells were CD45RO-negative and positively selected for CCR7, with terminally differentiated effector memory CD45RA+ cells excluded.

The chain employs TRBV19 and TRBJ1-5; no definite D call. The sequenced sample consisted of naive CD8+ T cells sorted from blood. This receptor was identified in a man younger than 45 in good health. The DNA of the CDR3 is TGTGCCAGTAGTATAGGCCGGGGCAATCAGCCCCAGCATTTT. Translating gives CASSIGRGNQPQHF.